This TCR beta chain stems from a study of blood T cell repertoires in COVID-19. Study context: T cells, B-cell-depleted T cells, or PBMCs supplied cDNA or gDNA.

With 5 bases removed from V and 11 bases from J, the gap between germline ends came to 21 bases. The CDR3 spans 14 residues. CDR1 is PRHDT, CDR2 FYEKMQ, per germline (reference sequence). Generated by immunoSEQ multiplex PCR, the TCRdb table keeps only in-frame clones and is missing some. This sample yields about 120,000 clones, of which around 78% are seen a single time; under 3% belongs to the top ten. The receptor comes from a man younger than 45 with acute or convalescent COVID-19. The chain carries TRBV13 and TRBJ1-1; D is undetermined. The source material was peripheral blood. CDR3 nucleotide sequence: TGTGCCAGCAGCCCCAGGACCGAGGGAGGTCGGGCTTTCTTT. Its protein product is CASSPRTEGGRAFF.